This T cell receptor beta chain was captured in a study of blood T cell repertoires in COVID-19. The wider study: Acute-phase and convalescent COVID-19 samples originated in the United States, Italy and Spain.

Clones were read by immunoSEQ multiplex PCR, and TCRdb kept only the in-frame ones, dropping some. The table has approximately 270,000 clones, 86% seen once; the top ten hold about 1.7%. Participant age was roughly 18 to 95 years, and participants resided in about 25 US areas. Cohort allocation depended upon clinical history that participants reported. Recovered participants had two consecutive negative NP/OP PCR tests, healthcare professional clearance, or symptom resolution. The ends were cut back, 5 bases at V and 6 bases at J, with 15 bases in the middle. The CDR3 runs to 14 residues. Germline CDR1 and CDR2: SGHTA and FQGTGA.

The chain combines TRBV7-3 with TRBJ2-3, with D perhaps matching TRBD2 (5 bases). The TCR originated in a man between 40 and 49 years old who had recovered from COVID-19. Sequenced input: PBMCs or T cells enriched from blood (not recorded which). The CDR3 sequence: CASSASRTGDTQYF. CDR3 bases: TGTGCCAGCAGCGCTAGCCGGACGGGGGATACGCAGTATTTT.